Listed below are T cell receptor beta chains from one sample, sequenced in a study of T cell repertoires in aging, cancer and after chemotherapy. TCRdb re-called the multiplex PCR reads through MiXCR, storing one row per CDR3 protein. The sample carries around 2,900 distinct CDR3 sequences, roughly 22% recorded once. The source material was blood. All receptors derive from a human donor with a blood cancer. Both conserved end residues are part of each CDR3. The D gene is left open where the match is weak. Clone size, where shown, is once, few, many, or a class for clones that have expanded.

J gene: TRBJ2-6
clone size: medium-sized
D gene: -
V gene: TRBV10-2
CDR3 DNA: TGCGCCAGCAGTGAAGGCCGTGGCCGCTCTGGGGCCAACGTCCTGACTTTC
CDR3 protein: CASSEGRGRSGANVLTF

J gene: TRBJ1-2
clone size: -
D gene: -
V gene: TRBV20-1
CDR3 DNA: TGCAGTGACGGCGGACCCTATGGCTACACCTTC
CDR3 protein: CSDGGPYGYTF

J gene: TRBJ2-3
clone size: large
D gene: TRBD2
V gene: TRBV7-6
CDR3 DNA: TGTGCCAGCAGCCCCGGGGGGGGGGAAGGTACGCAGTATTTT
CDR3 protein: CASSPGGGEGTQYF

J gene: TRBJ2-2
clone size: -
D gene: -
V gene: TRBV11-2
CDR3 DNA: TGTGCCAGCAGCTTAAACAGGTTGGGCGGGGAGCTGTTTTTT
CDR3 protein: CASSLNRLGGELFF

J gene: TRBJ1-6
clone size: medium-sized
D gene: -
V gene: TRBV6-1
CDR3 DNA: TGTGCCAGCATCATCTCAGGGGCTGTAAGGTCACCCCTCCACTTT
CDR3 protein: CASIISGAVRSPLHF

J gene: TRBJ1-1
clone size: -
D gene: -
V gene: TRBV5-1
CDR3 DNA: TGCGCCAGCAGGATCCGACCGGGACAGAACACTGAAGCTTTCTTT
CDR3 protein: CASRIRPGQNTEAFF

J gene: TRBJ1-2
clone size: medium-sized
D gene: -
V gene: TRBV6-5
CDR3 DNA: TGTGCCAGCAGTCAGCAAGGGGGATCCAACTATGGCTACACCTTC
CDR3 protein: CASSQQGGSNYGYTF

J gene: TRBJ2-1
clone size: medium-sized
D gene: TRBD2
V gene: TRBV6-1
CDR3 DNA: TGTGCCAGCAGTGAATCGGGGGGGGCTACACAGGCTTTTGAGCAGTTCTTC
CDR3 protein: CASSESGGATQAFEQFF

J gene: TRBJ1-3
clone size: -
D gene: -
V gene: TRBV6-2/TRBV6-3
CDR3 DNA: TGTGCCAGCAGTTACGGGCAGATCAGCTCTGGAAACACCATATATTTT
CDR3 protein: CASSYGQISSGNTIYF

J gene: TRBJ2-7
clone size: -
D gene: -
V gene: TRBV2
CDR3 DNA: TGTGCCAGCAGTGAAGCGGAGTGGTACGAGCAGTACTTC
CDR3 protein: CASSEAEWYEQYF

J gene: TRBJ2-7
clone size: few
D gene: TRBD2
V gene: TRBV18
CDR3 DNA: TGTGCCAGCTCACCACGTGGACTAGCCCCCGAGCAGTACTTC
CDR3 protein: CASSPRGLAPEQYF

J gene: TRBJ1-1
clone size: -
D gene: -
V gene: TRBV5-8
CDR3 DNA: TGTGCCAGCAGCTGGACAGAAGCTTTCTTT
CDR3 protein: CASSWTEAFF

J gene: TRBJ1-5
clone size: -
D gene: TRBD1
V gene: TRBV10-3
CDR3 DNA: TGTGCCATCAGTGAGCCCGGACAGGGCAATCAGCCCCAGCATTTT
CDR3 protein: CAISEPGQGNQPQHF

J gene: TRBJ1-4
clone size: -
D gene: TRBD1
V gene: TRBV5-1
CDR3 DNA: TGCGCCAGCGGGTGGACAGGGTCTAATGAAAAACTGTTTTTT
CDR3 protein: CASGWTGSNEKLFF

J gene: TRBJ2-5
clone size: few
D gene: -
V gene: TRBV4-3
CDR3 DNA: TGCGCCAGCAGCCAAGGGCTAGGGGCAGAGACCCAGTACTTC
CDR3 protein: CASSQGLGAETQYF

J gene: TRBJ1-5
clone size: -
D gene: -
V gene: TRBV5-6
CDR3 DNA: TGTGCCAGCAGCTCGGAATGGGGATCTCAGCCCCAGCATTTT
CDR3 protein: CASSSEWGSQPQHF

J gene: TRBJ2-7
clone size: medium-sized
D gene: -
V gene: TRBV6-5
CDR3 DNA: TGTGCCAGCAGTTACTCGAGGGTATCGTACGAGCAGTACTTC
CDR3 protein: CASSYSRVSYEQYF

J gene: TRBJ1-2
clone size: -
D gene: -
V gene: TRBV28
CDR3 DNA: TGTGCCAGCAGTTCCACCCACTATGGCTACACCTTC
CDR3 protein: CASSSTHYGYTF

J gene: TRBJ1-2
clone size: medium-sized
D gene: -
V gene: TRBV29-1
CDR3 DNA: TGCAGCGACGGGACTTCACCCTATGGCTACACCTTC
CDR3 protein: CSDGTSPYGYTF

J gene: TRBJ2-1
clone size: medium-sized
D gene: TRBD2
V gene: TRBV6-4
CDR3 DNA: TGTGCCAGCTCGGCGGGAGTAGGAGAGCAGTTCTTC
CDR3 protein: CASSAGVGEQFF

J gene: TRBJ2-5
clone size: -
D gene: -
V gene: TRBV20-1
CDR3 DNA: TGCAGTGCTAGAGTTACGGAGACCCAGTACTTC
CDR3 protein: CSARVTETQYF

J gene: TRBJ2-5
clone size: -
D gene: TRBD1
V gene: TRBV28
CDR3 DNA: TGTGCCAGCAGCCCCCAAGGCAGGGGGCTTCAAGAGACCCAGTACTTC
CDR3 protein: CASSPQGRGLQETQYF

J gene: TRBJ2-7
clone size: -
D gene: -
V gene: TRBV7-2
CDR3 DNA: TGTGCCAGCAGCCCCCAATCCGTGCCACAATACTCCTACGAGCAGTACTTC
CDR3 protein: CASSPQSVPQYSYEQYF

J gene: TRBJ2-3
clone size: -
D gene: -
V gene: TRBV20-1
CDR3 DNA: TGCAGTGCTGGCGGGGGCACAGATACGCAGTATTTT
CDR3 protein: CSAGGGTDTQYF

J gene: TRBJ2-1
clone size: -
D gene: TRBD1
V gene: TRBV5-1
CDR3 DNA: TGCGCCAGCATGATTCCGACAGGGAACAATGAGCAGTTCTTC
CDR3 protein: CASMIPTGNNEQFF

J gene: TRBJ2-5
clone size: -
D gene: -
V gene: TRBV29-1
CDR3 DNA: TGCAGCGTTGAAGGTCCCACACGGCAGCAAGAGACCCAGTACTTC
CDR3 protein: CSVEGPTRQQETQYF

J gene: TRBJ2-7
clone size: -
D gene: TRBD1
V gene: TRBV6-1
CDR3 DNA: TGTGCCAGCAGTAAGGGGACAGGTTTTACCTACGAGCAGTACTTC
CDR3 protein: CASSKGTGFTYEQYF

J gene: TRBJ1-5
clone size: -
D gene: -
V gene: TRBV12-3/TRBV12-4
CDR3 DNA: TGTGCCAGCAGTTACCGGGGTAGCAATCAGCCCCAGCATTTT
CDR3 protein: CASSYRGSNQPQHF

J gene: TRBJ1-6
clone size: few
D gene: -
V gene: TRBV6-2/TRBV6-3
CDR3 DNA: TGTGCCAGCCGGGGGGGCAGGAATTCACCCCTCCACTTT
CDR3 protein: CASRGGRNSPLHF

J gene: TRBJ1-2
clone size: -
D gene: -
V gene: TRBV2
CDR3 DNA: TGTGCCAGCAGTGTAACAGGGTTGGGCGGCTACACCTTC
CDR3 protein: CASSVTGLGGYTF

J gene: TRBJ2-7
clone size: medium-sized
D gene: TRBD2
V gene: TRBV27
CDR3 DNA: TGTGCCAGCAGTCTGACTAGCGGGAGACGGTACGAGCAGTACTTC
CDR3 protein: CASSLTSGRRYEQYF

J gene: TRBJ2-2
clone size: medium-sized
D gene: -
V gene: TRBV12-3/TRBV12-4
CDR3 DNA: TGTGCCAGCAGCAGACAGATGAACACCGGGGAGCTGTTTTTT
CDR3 protein: CASSRQMNTGELFF

J gene: TRBJ2-5
clone size: few
D gene: TRBD1
V gene: TRBV10-3
CDR3 DNA: TGTGCCATCAGTGAAGGGACAGGGCGAGTAGAGACCCAGTACTTC
CDR3 protein: CAISEGTGRVETQYF

J gene: TRBJ2-3
clone size: -
D gene: -
V gene: TRBV28
CDR3 DNA: TGTGCCAGCAGTAGGGGGGGGAGTTTTGATACGCAGTATTTT
CDR3 protein: CASSRGGSFDTQYF

J gene: TRBJ2-7
clone size: medium-sized
D gene: -
V gene: TRBV6-5
CDR3 DNA: TGTGCCAGCAGTTCCACGTTCGGGGCTCTCGAGCAGTACTTC
CDR3 protein: CASSSTFGALEQYF

J gene: TRBJ1-5
clone size: medium-sized
D gene: TRBD1
V gene: TRBV5-5
CDR3 DNA: TGTGCCAGCAGCACCGGGACAGGGGTGGATATGATCCAGCCCCAGCATTTT
CDR3 protein: CASSTGTGVDMIQPQHF

J gene: TRBJ1-1
clone size: few
D gene: -
V gene: TRBV7-2
CDR3 DNA: TGTGCCAGCAGCTTTTGGGGAATTGAAGCTTTCTTT
CDR3 protein: CASSFWGIEAFF